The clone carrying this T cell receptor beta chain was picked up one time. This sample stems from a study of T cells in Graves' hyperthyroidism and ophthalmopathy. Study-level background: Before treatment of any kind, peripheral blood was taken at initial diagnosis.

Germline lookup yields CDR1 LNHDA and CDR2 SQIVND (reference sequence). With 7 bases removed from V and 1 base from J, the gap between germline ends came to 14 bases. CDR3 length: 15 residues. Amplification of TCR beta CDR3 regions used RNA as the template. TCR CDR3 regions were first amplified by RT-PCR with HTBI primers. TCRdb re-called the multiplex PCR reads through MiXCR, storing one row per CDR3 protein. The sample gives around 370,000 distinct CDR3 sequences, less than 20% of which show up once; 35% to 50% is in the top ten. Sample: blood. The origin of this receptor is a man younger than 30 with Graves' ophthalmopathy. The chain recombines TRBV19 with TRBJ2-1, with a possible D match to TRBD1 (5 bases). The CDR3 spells CASTLTGPSYNEQFF. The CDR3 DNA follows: TGTGCCAGTACCCTTACAGGCCCGTCCTACAATGAGCAGTTCTTC.